The clone carrying this T cell receptor (beta chain) ranks as large. Its antigen is currently unknown. This CDR3 comprises 13 residues. V was clipped by 10 bases and J by 4 bases, with 16 bases between them. Adaptor-ligated barcode primers were used to amplify TRBV12-4/TRBJ1-2 clonotypes. TCRdb called the multiplex PCR reads again in MiXCR, with one record for every CDR3 protein. The sample lists some 640 distinct CDR3 sequences; 2.5% to 3.5% were seen once. Naive CD4+ T cells were purified with Tregs depleted by CD25. Study outcomes and limitations: Approximately 13% of tumor Treg sequences matched naive CD4+ cells. Tumor memory CD4+ T cell TCR gene usage clustered with blood and lymph node memory CD4+ cells and lymph node naive CD4+ cells. Tumor Tregs overlapped most with tumor, then blood, naive CD4+ cells.

The chain employs TRBV12-3 or TRBV12-4 and TRBJ1-2; TRBD1 is a possible D gene (6 bases). Sequenced material: naive CD4+ T cells sorted from blood. Sample subset: naive CD4+ T cells, CD4+CD45RA+CD25-. The receptor was derived from a female donor with breast cancer. The CDR3 sequence is CAIATGALYGYTF. As DNA, the CDR3 is TGTGCCATCGCGACAGGAGCTCTCTATGGCTACACCTTC.